This TCR beta chain originates from a study of neoadjuvant anti-PD-1 for oral cavity cancer. Broader study findings: Pretreatment Treg/Th17 ratio correlated inversely with post-treatment tumor clonality.

Germline V gene data show CDR1 as SGHNT and CDR2 as YYREEE (reference sequence). The CDR3 has 18 amino acids. The ends lost 4 bases at V and 1 base at J; junction bases unmatched: 8. Only in-frame clones appear in the TCRdb table, and some are missing; sequencing was by immunoSEQ multiplex PCR. The data contain 30,000 or so clones, 70% to 80% of them singletons. As for time point: after neoadjuvant nivolumab, at surgical resection. Concerning this clone: Its antigen is undetermined.

The sample was PBMCs, taken after nivolumab (anti-PD-1) treatment. This chain connects TRBV5-4 to TRBJ2-2, with 12 bases that match TRBD1. This clonotype originated in a person between 35 and 79 years old with oral cavity squamous cell carcinoma. The CDR3 DNA is TGTGCCAGCAGCACCCAGGGACAGGGGGCCCTGAACACCGGGGAGCTGTTTTTT. Amino acids: CASSTQGQGALNTGELFF.